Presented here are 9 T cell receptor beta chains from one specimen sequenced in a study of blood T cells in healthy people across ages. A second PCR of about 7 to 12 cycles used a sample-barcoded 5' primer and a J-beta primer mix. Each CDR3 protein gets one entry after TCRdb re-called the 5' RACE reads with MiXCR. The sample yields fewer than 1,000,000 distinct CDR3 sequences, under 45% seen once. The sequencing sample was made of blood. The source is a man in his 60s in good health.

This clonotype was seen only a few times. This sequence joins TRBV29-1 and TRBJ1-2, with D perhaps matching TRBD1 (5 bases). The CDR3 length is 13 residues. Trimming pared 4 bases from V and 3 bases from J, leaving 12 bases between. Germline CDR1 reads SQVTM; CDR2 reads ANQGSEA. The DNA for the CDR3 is TGCAGCGTTGGGGCAGGGCAGGACTATGGCTACACCTTC. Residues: CSVGAGQDYGYTF.

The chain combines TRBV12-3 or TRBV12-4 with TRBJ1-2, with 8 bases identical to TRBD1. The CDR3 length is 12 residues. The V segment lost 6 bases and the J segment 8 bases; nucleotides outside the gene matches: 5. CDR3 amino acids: CASSRTGRGYTF. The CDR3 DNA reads TGTGCCAGCAGCAGGACAGGGCGAGGCTACACCTTC.

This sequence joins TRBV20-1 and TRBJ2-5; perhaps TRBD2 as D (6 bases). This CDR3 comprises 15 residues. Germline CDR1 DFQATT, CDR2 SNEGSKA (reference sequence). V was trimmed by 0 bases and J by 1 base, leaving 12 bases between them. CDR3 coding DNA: TGCAGTGCTAGAGATAGTACTAGCCTCCAAGAGACCCAGTACTTC. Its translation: CSARDSTSLQETQYF.

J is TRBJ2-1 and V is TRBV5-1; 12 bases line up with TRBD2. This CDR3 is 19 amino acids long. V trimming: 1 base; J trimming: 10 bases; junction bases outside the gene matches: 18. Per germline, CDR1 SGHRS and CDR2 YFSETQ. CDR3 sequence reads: CASSLFSSGGARSFGEQFF. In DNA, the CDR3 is TGCGCCAGCAGCTTGTTCTCTAGCGGGGGGGCCAGAAGCTTCGGGGAGCAGTTCTTC.

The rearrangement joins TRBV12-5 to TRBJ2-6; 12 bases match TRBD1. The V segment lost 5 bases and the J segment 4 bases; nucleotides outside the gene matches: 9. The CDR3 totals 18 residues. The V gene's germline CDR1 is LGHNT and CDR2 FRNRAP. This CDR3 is CASGNKGQGAPGANVLTF. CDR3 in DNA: TGTGCTAGTGGTAACAAGGGACAGGGGGCGCCCGGGGCCAACGTCCTGACTTTC.

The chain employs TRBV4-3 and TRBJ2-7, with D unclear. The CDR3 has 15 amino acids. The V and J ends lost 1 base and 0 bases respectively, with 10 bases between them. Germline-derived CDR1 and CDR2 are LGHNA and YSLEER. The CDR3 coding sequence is TGCGCCAGCAGCCAAGCCCAGAGCTACTCCTACGAGCAGTACTTC. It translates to CASSQAQSYSYEQYF.

The CDR3 DNA sequence: TGTGCCAGCAGCTTGGTATATGGGGGAACCGAGCAGTACTTC. Amino acids: CASSLVYGGTEQYF. The chain carries TRBV7-2 and TRBJ2-7; possibly TRBD1 or TRBD2 for D (5 bases each). The CDR3 runs 14 residues. V was trimmed by 3 bases and J by 6 bases, leaving 15 bases between them. Per germline, CDR1 SGHTA and CDR2 FQGNSA.

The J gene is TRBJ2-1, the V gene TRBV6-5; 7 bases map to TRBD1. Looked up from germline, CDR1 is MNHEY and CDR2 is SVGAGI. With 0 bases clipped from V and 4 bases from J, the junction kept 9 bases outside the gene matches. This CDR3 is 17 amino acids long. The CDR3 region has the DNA TGTGCCAGCAGTTACTCGAATGTGCAGGGGGTTTACAATGAGCAGTTCTTC. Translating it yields CASSYSNVQGVYNEQFF.

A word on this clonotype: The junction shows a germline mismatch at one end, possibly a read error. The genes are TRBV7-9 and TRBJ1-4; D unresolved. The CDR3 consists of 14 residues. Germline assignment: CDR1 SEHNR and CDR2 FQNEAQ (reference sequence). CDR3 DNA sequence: TGTGCCGGCAGCTCCGACGGGGTGGGTGGAAAACTGTTTTTT. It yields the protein CAGSSDGVGGKLFF.